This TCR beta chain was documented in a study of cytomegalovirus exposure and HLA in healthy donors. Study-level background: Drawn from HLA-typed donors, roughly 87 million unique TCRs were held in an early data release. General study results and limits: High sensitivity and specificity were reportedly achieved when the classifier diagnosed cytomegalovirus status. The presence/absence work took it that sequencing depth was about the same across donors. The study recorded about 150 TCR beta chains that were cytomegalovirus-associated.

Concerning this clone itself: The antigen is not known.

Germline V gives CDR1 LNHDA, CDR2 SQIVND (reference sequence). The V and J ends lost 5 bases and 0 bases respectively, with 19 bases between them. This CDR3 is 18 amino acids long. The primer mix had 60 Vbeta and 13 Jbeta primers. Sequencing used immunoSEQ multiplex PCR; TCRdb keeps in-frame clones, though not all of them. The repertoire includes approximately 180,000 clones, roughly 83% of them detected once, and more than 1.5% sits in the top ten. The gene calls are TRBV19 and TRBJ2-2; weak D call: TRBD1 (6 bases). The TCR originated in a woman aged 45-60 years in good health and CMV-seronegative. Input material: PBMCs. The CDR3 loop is CASSYRLTGTSNTGELFF. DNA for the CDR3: TGTGCCAGTAGTTACCGTTTGACAGGAACATCGAACACCGGGGAGCTGTTTTTT.